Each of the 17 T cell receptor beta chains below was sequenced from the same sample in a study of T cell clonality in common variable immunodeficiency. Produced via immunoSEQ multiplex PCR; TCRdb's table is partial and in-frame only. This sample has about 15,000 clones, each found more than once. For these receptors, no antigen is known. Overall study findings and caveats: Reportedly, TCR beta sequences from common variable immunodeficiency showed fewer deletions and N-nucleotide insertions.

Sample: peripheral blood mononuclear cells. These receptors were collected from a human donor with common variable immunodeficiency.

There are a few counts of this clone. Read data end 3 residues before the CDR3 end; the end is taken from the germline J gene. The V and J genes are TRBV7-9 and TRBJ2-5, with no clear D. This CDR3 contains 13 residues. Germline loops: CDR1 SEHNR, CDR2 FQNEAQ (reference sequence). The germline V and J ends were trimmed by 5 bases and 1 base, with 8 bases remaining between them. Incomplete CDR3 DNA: TGTGCCAGCAGCCCAGTTGGCCAAGAGACC. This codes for CASSPVGQET. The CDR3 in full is CASSPVGQETQYF. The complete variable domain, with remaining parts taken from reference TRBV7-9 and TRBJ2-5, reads DTGVSQNPRHKITKRGQNVTFRCDPISEHNRLYWYRQTLGQGPEFLTYFQNEAQLEKSRLLSDRFSAERPKGSFSTLEIQRTEQGDSAMYLCASSPVGQETQYFGPGTRLLVL.

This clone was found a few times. The CDR3 bases that were read are TGCGCCAGCGGTGGGACAGGCCTCTACGAG. Protein product: CASGGTGLYE. The full CDR3 protein reads CASGGTGLYEQYF. The rearrangement joins TRBV5-1 to TRBJ2-7, with 8 bases that match TRBD1. The DNA ends 3 residues before the CDR3 does, and the rest of the CDR3 is filled in from the germline J gene. This CDR3 contains 13 residues. Germline V gene lookup returns CDR1 SGHRS and CDR2 YFSETQ. Trimming removed 7 bases from V and 3 bases from J; junction bases left unmatched: 6.

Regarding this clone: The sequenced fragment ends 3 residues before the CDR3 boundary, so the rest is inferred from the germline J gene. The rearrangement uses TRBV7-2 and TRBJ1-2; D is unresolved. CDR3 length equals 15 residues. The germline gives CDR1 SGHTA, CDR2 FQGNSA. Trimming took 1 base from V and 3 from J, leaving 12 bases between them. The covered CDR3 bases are TGTGCCAGCAGCTTAGTTTTATCAGGCGACTATGGC. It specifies CASSLVLSGDYG. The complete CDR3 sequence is CASSLVLSGDYGYTF. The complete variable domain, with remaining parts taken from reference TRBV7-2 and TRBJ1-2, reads GAGVSQSPSNKVTEKGKDVELRCDPISGHTALYWYRQSLGQGLEFLIYFQGNSAPDKSGLPSDRFSAERTGGSVSTLTIQRTQQEDSAVYLCASSLVLSGDYGYTFGSGTRLTVV.

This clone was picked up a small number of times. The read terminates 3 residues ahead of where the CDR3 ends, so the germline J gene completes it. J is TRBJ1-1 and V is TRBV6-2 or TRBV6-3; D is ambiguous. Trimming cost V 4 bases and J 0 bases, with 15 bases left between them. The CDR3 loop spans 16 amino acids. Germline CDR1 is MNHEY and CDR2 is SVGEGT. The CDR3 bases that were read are TGTGCCAGCAGTTCCATAGAGTGGGCCCTGAACACTGAA. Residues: CASSSIEWALNTE. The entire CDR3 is CASSSIEWALNTEAFF.

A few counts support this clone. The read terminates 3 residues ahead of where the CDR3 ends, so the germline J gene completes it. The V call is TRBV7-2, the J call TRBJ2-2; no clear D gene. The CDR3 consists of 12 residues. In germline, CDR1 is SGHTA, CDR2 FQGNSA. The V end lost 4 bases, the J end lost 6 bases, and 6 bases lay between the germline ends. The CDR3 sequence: CASSWPAGELFF. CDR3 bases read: TGTGCCAGCAGCTGGCCCGCCGGGGAG.

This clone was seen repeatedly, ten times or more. The CDR3 sequence: CASRGGGAVQPQHF. The sequenced part of the CDR3 DNA is TGTGCCAGCCGGGGGGGAGGGGCAGTTCAGCCC. This chain uses TRBV12-3 or TRBV12-4 with TRBJ1-5; tentative D call: TRBD1 (5 bases). The sequence runs out 3 residues before the end of the CDR3; the remainder is reconstructed from the germline J gene. V shed 8 bases and J shed 6 bases, with 17 bases lying between them. This CDR3 contains 14 residues.

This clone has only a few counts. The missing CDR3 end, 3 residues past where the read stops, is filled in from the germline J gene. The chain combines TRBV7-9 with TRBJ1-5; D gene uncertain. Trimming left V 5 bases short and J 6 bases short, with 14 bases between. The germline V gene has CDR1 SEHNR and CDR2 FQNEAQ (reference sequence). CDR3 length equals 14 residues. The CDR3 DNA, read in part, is TGTGCCAGCAGCGCGGGAGCAGGTGGTCAGCCC. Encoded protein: CASSAGAGGQP. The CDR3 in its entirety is CASSAGAGGQPQHF. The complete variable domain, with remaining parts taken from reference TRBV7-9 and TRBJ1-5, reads DTGVSQNPRHKITKRGQNVTFRCDPISEHNRLYWYRQTLGQGPEFLTYFQNEAQLEKSRLLSDRFSAERPKGSFSTLEIQRTEQGDSAMYLCASSAGAGGQPQHFGDGTRLSIL.

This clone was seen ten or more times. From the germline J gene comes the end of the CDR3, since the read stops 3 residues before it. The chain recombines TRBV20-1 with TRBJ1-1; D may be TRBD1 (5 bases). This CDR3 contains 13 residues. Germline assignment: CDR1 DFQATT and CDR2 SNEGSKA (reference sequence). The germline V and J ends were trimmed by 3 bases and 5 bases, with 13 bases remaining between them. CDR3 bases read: TGCAGTGCTAGGGACACTCGAACGACTGAA. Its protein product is CSARDTRTTE. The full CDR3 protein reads CSARDTRTTEAFF.

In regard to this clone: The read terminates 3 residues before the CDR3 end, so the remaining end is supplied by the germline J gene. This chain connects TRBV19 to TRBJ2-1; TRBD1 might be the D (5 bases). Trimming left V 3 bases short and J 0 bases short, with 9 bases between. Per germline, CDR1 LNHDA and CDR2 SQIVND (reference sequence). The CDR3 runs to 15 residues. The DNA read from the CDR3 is TGTGCCAGTAGTATGGGGCTTGGCTCCTACAATGAG. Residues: CASSMGLGSYNE. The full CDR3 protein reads CASSMGLGSYNEQFF.

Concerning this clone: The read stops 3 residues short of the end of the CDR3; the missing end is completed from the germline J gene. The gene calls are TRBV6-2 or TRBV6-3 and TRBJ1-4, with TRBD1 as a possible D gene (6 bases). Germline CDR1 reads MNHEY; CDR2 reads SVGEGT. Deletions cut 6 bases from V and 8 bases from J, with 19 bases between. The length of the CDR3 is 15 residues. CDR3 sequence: CASRSTGSSGEKLFF. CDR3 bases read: TGTGCCAGCAGGTCTACAGGGTCTTCGGGAGAAAAA.

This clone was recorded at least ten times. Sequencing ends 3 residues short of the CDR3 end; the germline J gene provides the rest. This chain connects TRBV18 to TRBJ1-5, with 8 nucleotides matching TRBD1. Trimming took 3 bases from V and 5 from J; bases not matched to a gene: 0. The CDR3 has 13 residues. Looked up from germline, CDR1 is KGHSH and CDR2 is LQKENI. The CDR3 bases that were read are TGTGCCAGCTCACCGGACAGGGATCAGCCC. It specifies CASSPDRDQP. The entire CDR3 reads CASSPDRDQPQHF. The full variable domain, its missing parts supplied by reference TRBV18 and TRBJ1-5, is NAGVMQNPRHLVRRRGQEARLRCSPMKGHSHVYWYRQLPEEGLKFMVYLQKENIIDESGMPKERFSAEFPKEGPSILRIQQVVRGDSAAYFCASSPDRDQPQHFGDGTRLSIL.

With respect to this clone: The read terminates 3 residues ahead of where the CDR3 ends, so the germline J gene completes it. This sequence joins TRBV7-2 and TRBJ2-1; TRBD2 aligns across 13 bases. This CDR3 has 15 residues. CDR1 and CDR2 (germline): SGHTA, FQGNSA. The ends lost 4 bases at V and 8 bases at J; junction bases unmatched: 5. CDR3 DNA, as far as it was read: TGTGCCAGCAGCTGGACTAGCGGGAGCAGATATGAG. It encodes CASSWTSGSRYE. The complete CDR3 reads CASSWTSGSRYEQFF.

This CDR3 reads CASRSEGAADTQYF. CDR3 bases read: TGTGCCAGCAGATCCGAGGGGGCTGCAGATACG. V is TRBV7-9 and J is TRBJ2-3; 7 positions match TRBD1. The read ends 3 residues early relative to the CDR3; the germline J gene fills the gap. The V gene end was trimmed by 6 bases and the J gene end by 4 bases; junction bases not matched to a gene: 7. Germline CDR1 SEHNR, CDR2 FQNEAQ (reference sequence). The CDR3 runs 14 residues.

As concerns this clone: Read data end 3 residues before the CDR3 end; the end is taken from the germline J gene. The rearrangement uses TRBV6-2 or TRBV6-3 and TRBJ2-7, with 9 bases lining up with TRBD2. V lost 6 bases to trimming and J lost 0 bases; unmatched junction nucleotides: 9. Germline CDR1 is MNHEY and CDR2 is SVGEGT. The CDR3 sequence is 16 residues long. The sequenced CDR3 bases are TGTGCCAGCAGCGGTACTAGCGGGCGTCGCTCCTACGAG. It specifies CASSGTSGRRSYE. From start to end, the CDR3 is CASSGTSGRRSYEQYF.

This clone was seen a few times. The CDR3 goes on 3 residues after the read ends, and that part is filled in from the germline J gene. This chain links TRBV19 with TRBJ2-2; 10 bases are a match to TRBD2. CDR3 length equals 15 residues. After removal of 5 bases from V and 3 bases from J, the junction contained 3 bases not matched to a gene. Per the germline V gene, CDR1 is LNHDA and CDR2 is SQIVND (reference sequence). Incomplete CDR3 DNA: TGTGCCAGTAGTGTACTAGCGGGGCACACCGGGGAG. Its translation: CASSVLAGHTGE. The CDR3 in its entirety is CASSVLAGHTGELFF.

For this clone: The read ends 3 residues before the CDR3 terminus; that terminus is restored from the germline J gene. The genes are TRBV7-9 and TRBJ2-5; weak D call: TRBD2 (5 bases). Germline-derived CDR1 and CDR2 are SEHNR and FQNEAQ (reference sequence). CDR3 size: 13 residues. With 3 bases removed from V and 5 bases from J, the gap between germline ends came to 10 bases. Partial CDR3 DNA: TGTGCCAGCAGCTTGGGCGGGCCTGAGACC. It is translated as CASSLGGPET. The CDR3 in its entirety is CASSLGGPETQYF.

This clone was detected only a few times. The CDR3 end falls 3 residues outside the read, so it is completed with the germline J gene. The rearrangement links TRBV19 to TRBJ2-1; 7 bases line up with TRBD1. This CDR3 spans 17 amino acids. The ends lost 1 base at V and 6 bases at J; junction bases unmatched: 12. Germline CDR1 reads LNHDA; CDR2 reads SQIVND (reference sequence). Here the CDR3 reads CASSIAYGDSNFNEQFF. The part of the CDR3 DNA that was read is TGTGCCAGTAGTATAGCTTATGGGGACAGCAATTTCAATGAG.